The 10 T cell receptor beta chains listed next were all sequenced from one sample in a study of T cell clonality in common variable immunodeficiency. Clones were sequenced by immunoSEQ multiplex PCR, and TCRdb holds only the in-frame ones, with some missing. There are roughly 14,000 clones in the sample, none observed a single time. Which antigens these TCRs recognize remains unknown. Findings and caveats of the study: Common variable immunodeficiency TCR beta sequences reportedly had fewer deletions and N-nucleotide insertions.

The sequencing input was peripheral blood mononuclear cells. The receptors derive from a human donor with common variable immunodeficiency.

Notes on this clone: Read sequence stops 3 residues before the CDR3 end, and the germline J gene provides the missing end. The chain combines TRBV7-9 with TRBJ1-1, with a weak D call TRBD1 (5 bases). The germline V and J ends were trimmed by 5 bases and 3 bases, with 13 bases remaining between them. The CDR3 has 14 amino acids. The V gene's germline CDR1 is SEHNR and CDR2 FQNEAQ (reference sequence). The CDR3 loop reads CASSPWTPDTEAFF. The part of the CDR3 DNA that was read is TGTGCCAGCAGCCCTTGGACACCCGACACTGAA.

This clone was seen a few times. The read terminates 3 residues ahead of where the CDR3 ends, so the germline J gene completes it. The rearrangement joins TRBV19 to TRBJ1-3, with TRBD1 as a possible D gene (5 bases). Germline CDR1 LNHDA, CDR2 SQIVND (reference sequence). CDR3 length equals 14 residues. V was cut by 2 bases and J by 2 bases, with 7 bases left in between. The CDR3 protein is CASSIQGPGNTIYF. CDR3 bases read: TGTGCCAGTAGTATACAGGGTCCTGGAAACACC.

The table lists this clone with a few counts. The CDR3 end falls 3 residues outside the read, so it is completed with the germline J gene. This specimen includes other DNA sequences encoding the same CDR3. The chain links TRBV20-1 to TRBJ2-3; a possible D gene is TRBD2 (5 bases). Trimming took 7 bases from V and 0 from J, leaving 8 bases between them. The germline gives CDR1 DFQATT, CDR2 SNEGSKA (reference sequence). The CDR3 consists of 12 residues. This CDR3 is CSVSGSTDTQYF. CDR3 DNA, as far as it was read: TGCAGTGTCAGCGGTAGCACAGATACG.

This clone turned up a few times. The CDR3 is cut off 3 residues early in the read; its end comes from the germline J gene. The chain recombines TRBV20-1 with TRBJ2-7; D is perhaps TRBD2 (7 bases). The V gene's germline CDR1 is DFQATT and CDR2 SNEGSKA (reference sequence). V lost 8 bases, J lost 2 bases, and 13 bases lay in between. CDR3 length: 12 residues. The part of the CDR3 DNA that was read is TGCAGTCCGGCGGGGGCAACCTACGAG. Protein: CSPAGATYE. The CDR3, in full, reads CSPAGATYEQYF.

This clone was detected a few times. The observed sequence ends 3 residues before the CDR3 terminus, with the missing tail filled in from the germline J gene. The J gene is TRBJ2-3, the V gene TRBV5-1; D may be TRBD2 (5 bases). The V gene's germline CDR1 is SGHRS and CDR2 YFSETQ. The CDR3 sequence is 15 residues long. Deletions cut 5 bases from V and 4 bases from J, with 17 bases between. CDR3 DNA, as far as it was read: TGCGCCAGCAGAAAGCCACCGGGGATATCAGATACG. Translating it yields CASRKPPGISDT. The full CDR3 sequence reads CASRKPPGISDTQYF.

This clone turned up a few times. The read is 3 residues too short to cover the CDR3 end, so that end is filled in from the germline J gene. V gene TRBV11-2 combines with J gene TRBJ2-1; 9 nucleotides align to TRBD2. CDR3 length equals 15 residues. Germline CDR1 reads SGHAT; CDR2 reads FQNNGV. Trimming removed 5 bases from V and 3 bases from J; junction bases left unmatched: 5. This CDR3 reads CASSPAGGSYNEQFF. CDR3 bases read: TGTGCCAGCAGCCCAGCGGGAGGAAGCTACAATGAG.

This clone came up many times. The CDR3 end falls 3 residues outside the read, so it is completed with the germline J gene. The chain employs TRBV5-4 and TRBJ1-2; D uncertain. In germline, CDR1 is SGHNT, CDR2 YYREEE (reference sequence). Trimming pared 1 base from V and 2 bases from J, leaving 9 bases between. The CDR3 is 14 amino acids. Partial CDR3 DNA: TGTGCCAGCAGCTTGAGTGTACAGAACTATGGC. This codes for CASSLSVQNYG. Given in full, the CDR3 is CASSLSVQNYGYTF.

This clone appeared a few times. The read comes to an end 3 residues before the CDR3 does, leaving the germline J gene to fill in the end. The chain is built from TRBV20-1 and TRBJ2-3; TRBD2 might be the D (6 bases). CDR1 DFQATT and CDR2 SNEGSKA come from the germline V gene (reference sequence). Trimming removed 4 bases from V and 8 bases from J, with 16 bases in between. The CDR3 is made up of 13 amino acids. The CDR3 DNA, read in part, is TGCAGTGCTACCTCGGACTCAGCGGGTACG. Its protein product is CSATSDSAGT. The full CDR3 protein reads CSATSDSAGTQYF.

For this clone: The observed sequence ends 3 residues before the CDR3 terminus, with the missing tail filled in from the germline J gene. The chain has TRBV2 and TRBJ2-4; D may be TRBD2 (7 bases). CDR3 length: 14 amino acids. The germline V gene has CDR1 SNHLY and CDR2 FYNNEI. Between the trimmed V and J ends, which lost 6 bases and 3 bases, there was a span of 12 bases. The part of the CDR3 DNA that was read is TGTGCCAGCAGCCACAGGGAGGGCAAAAACATT. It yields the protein CASSHREGKNI. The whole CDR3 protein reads CASSHREGKNIQYF.

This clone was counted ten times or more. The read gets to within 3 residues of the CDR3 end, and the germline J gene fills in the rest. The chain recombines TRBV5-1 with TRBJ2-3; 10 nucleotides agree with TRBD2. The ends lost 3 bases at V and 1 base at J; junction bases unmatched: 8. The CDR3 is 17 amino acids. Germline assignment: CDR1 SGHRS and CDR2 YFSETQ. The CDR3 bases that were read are TGCGCCAGCAGCTCAATCTTCACTAGCGGGGGCACAGATACG. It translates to CASSSIFTSGGTDT. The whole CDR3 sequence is CASSSIFTSGGTDTQYF.